This T cell receptor beta chain was retrieved from a study of CD8 T cells in ankylosing spondylitis. Study conclusions and caveats: The authors found the disease-linked clones to be CD8+ and relatively rare in peripheral blood. There was reportedly significant enrichment of clones that were disease-linked in matched ankylosing spondylitis synovial fluid. Earlier reports found some motif variants in synovial fluid and blood in reactive arthritis.

This clonotype was counted at least ten times. No antigen is known for it. TCRdb called the 5' RACE reads again in MiXCR, with one record for every CDR3 protein. The sample lists tens of thousands of distinct CDR3 sequences; more than 25% were seen once. This TCR was recovered from a male donor with ankylosing spondylitis or in good health (not recorded which). The specimen was blood, either unsorted or a sorted T cell fraction (not recorded which).

The CDR3 nucleotides read TGCAGCGCCCTGTCCGGGGGCAGCACCGGGGAGCTGTTTTTT. Protein: CSALSGGSTGELFF. J is TRBJ2-2 and V is TRBV29-1, with D possibly called TRBD1 or TRBD2 (6 bases each). This CDR3 is built from 14 residues. Per germline, CDR1 SQVTM and CDR2 ANQGSEA. The V gene lost 7 bases and the J gene lost 4 bases, with 16 bases spanning the gap.